This is a list of T cell receptor beta chains from one sample in a study of cytomegalovirus exposure and HLA in healthy donors. TCRdb's table, derived via immunoSEQ multiplex PCR, lists solely in-frame clones and lacks some. The repertoire holds 100,000 to 150,000 clones, with approximately 8.8% as singletons. The sequenced material came from PBMCs. Receptors originate from a man aged 35 to 55 in good health and CMV-seronegative. Both conserved end residues are part of each CDR3. The D gene is left open where the match is weak. Some rows mark clone size as missing; the rest say once, few, many or name a class of expanded clone.

cdr3_length,clone_size,d_call,v_call,j_call,cdr3_aa,cdr3_nt
14,few,-,TRBV19,TRBJ2-3,CASSNIQGADTQYF,TGTGCCAGTAGTAATATCCAGGGTGCAGATACGCAGTATTTT
15,few,-,TRBV19,TRBJ1-3,CASTQDSGFSTTIYF,TGTGCCAGTACTCAGGACAGCGGATTTTCTACCACCATATATTTT
16,-,TRBD1,TRBV4-1,TRBJ1-2,CASSQDPGTGWYGYTF,TGCGCCAGCAGCCAAGATCCCGGGACAGGGTGGTATGGCTACACCTTC
17,few,-,TRBV10-2,TRBJ1-5,CASSEGRMIQHNQPQHF,TGCGCCAGCAGCGAGGGGAGGATGATACAGCACAATCAGCCCCAGCATTTT
15,few,-,TRBV10-2,TRBJ2-3,CASSESSFSTDTQYF,TGCGCCAGCAGTGAGTCGAGTTTTTCGACAGATACGCAGTATTTT
13,few,-,TRBV30,TRBJ1-1,CACLGTRETEAFF,TGTGCCTGTCTCGGGACACGCGAGACTGAAGCTTTCTTT
14,few,TRBD2,TRBV5-4,TRBJ2-3,CASYGGGPTDTQYF,TGTGCCAGCTACGGGGGGGGCCCCACAGATACGCAGTATTTT
14,few,TRBD1,TRBV7-7,TRBJ2-5,CASSLTGGDETQYF,TGTGCCAGCAGCTTAACAGGGGGCGATGAGACCCAGTACTTC
16,-,-,TRBV7-8,TRBJ1-2,CASSLNNRPTNYGYTF,TGTGCCAGCAGCCTAAATAACAGGCCCACTAACTATGGCTACACCTTC
13,-,TRBD1,TRBV10-3,TRBJ1-5,CAISAGGQQPQHF,TGTGCCATCAGCGCAGGGGGCCAGCAGCCCCAGCATTTT
14,-,TRBD1,TRBV19,TRBJ1-5,CASEGQGANQPQHF,TGTGCCAGCGAGGGACAGGGGGCCAATCAGCCCCAGCATTTT
16,-,-,TRBV5-1,TRBJ2-3,CASSLGGSLRTDTQYF,TGCGCCAGCAGCTTGGGAGGGTCTCTGCGCACAGATACGCAGTATTTT
11,-,-,TRBV10-2,TRBJ2-3,CASYEVATQYF,TGCGCCAGCTACGAGGTAGCCACGCAGTATTTT
15,few,-,TRBV7-9,TRBJ1-2,CASSLAIGTVHGYTF,TGTGCCAGCAGCTTAGCGATAGGCACAGTACATGGCTACACCTTC
15,-,-,TRBV10-2,TRBJ2-5,CASSEGQGRLETQYF,TGCGCCAGCAGTGAGGGTCAGGGTAGATTAGAGACCCAGTACTTC
9,-,-,TRBV6-5,TRBJ1-1,CASRPGAFF,TGTGCCAGCAGGCCCGGAGCTTTCTTT
18,-,TRBD1,TRBV30,TRBJ1-1,CAWSGPMAGGLSNTEAFF,TGTGCCTGGAGTGGACCTATGGCAGGGGGCTTATCGAACACTGAAGCTTTCTTT
15,-,-,TRBV10-1,TRBJ1-2,CASSPGSGGGYGYTF,TGCGCCAGCAGTCCCGGCTCGGGGGGAGGCTATGGCTACACCTTC
15,-,-,TRBV28,TRBJ2-3,CASIQPGHTTDTQYF,TGTGCCAGCATCCAACCGGGACACACCACAGATACGCAGTATTTT
16,-,TRBD2,TRBV14,TRBJ2-5,CASSQDLAGMGETQYF,TGTGCCAGCAGCCAAGATTTAGCGGGGATGGGAGAGACCCAGTACTTC
15,few,-,TRBV19,TRBJ1-1,CASKWEAATDTEAFF,TGTGCCAGTAAATGGGAGGCAGCGACTGACACTGAAGCTTTCTTT
14,-,-,TRBV5-1,TRBJ1-2,CASSLSTGAYGYTF,TGCGCCAGCAGCTTAAGTACAGGAGCCTATGGCTACACCTTC
15,-,-,TRBV5-1,TRBJ2-5,CASSLLTQGQETQYF,TGCGCCAGCAGCTTGCTCACTCAGGGCCAAGAGACCCAGTACTTC
13,-,-,TRBV7-9,TRBJ1-2,CASSQRQAYGYTF,TGTGCCAGCAGCCAAAGACAGGCCTATGGCTACACCTTC
16,once,TRBD2,TRBV6-5,TRBJ2-2,CASSYSGGGVAGELFF,TGTGCCAGCAGTTACAGTGGCGGGGGAGTGGCCGGGGAGCTGTTTTTT
13,-,-,TRBV19,TRBJ1-2,CASSLLQGSGYTF,TGTGCCAGTAGTCTCTTACAGGGTTCCGGCTACACCTTC
15,few,-,TRBV5-5,TRBJ1-3,CASSFVGGYGNTIYF,TGTGCCAGCAGCTTTGTTGGGGGGTATGGAAACACCATATATTTT
16,-,TRBD1,TRBV9,TRBJ1-1,CASSVDDGTVRAEAFF,TGTGCCAGCAGCGTAGACGACGGGACAGTTCGGGCGGAAGCTTTCTTT
16,-,TRBD2,TRBV7-9,TRBJ2-1,CASSLGGRGGLFEQFF,TGTGCCAGCAGCTTAGGGGGTCGGGGGGGCCTTTTTGAGCAGTTCTTC
12,-,-,TRBV2,TRBJ2-7,CASSEQGHEQYF,TGTGCCAGCAGTGAACAGGGTCACGAGCAGTACTTC
12,few,-,TRBV5-6,TRBJ1-2,CASSLGPGGYTF,TGTGCCAGCAGCTTGGGACCAGGCGGCTACACCTTC
13,-,TRBD1,TRBV5-1,TRBJ1-2,CASSLTGGNGYTF,TGCGCCAGCAGCCTGACAGGGGGCAATGGCTACACCTTC
17,few,TRBD1,TRBV7-9,TRBJ1-1,CASSVTSGGARDTEAFF,TGTGCCAGCAGCGTAACATCAGGGGGCGCCAGGGACACTGAAGCTTTCTTT
16,-,-,TRBV19,TRBJ1-5,CASSTDGGMSNQPQHF,TGTGCCAGTAGTACGGACGGCGGGATGAGCAATCAGCCCCAGCATTTT
14,-,-,TRBV5-6,TRBJ2-7,CASSLGSRNYEQYF,TGTGCCAGCAGCTTGGGCAGTCGGAACTACGAGCAGTACTTC
15,few,-,TRBV28,TRBJ1-5,CASSQQALGNQPQHF,TGTGCCAGCAGCCAACAGGCCCTTGGCAATCAGCCCCAGCATTTT
13,few,TRBD1,TRBV5-1,TRBJ2-7,CASSPGDSYEQYF,TGCGCCAGCAGCCCCGGGGACAGCTACGAGCAGTACTTC
15,few,TRBD1,TRBV5-1,TRBJ1-6,CASSETGSFNSPLHF,TGCGCCAGCAGCGAGACAGGGAGCTTTAATTCACCCCTCCACTTT
15,-,-,TRBV10-3,TRBJ2-7,CAISVVLGLSYEQYF,TGTGCCATCAGTGTTGTGCTGGGACTTTCCTACGAGCAGTACTTC
16,-,-,TRBV6-5,TRBJ1-2,CASSYWTGGTNYGYTF,TGTGCCAGCAGTTACTGGACGGGGGGGACTAACTATGGCTACACCTTC
15,-,-,TRBV5-1,TRBJ2-3,CASSLDGHDPDTQYF,TGCGCCAGCAGCTTGGACGGACACGATCCAGATACGCAGTATTTT
13,-,TRBD1,TRBV30,TRBJ2-7,CAWSRQGAYEQYF,TGTGCCTGGAGTCGACAGGGGGCCTACGAGCAGTACTTC
14,few,-,TRBV4-1,TRBJ1-1,CASSQDRVGTEAFF,TGCGCCAGCAGCCAAGACAGGGTTGGTACTGAAGCTTTCTTT
19,few,TRBD1,TRBV10-3,TRBJ1-1,CAISEPFYSPGQGRTEAFF,TGTGCCATCAGTGAGCCTTTTTATTCCCCGGGACAGGGGCGGACTGAAGCTTTCTTT
13,-,-,TRBV10-3,TRBJ2-1,CAISADYYNEQFF,TGTGCCATCAGTGCGGACTATTACAATGAGCAGTTCTTC
16,-,-,TRBV7-9,TRBJ2-5,CASSLSWNARVETQYF,TGTGCCAGCAGCTTAAGTTGGAACGCACGGGTTGAGACCCAGTACTTC
13,-,TRBD2,TRBV30,TRBJ2-7,CAWSTNYGTMQYF,TGTGCCTGGAGTACGAACTACGGGACTATGCAGTACTTC
16,few,-,TRBV5-1,TRBJ2-2,CASSLTRAWSTGELFF,TGCGCCAGCAGCCTTACGCGCGCCTGGAGCACCGGGGAGCTGTTTTTT
15,-,-,TRBV6-5,TRBJ1-1,CASSYGHSSRTEAFF,TGTGCCAGCAGTTACGGTCACTCATCGAGGACTGAAGCTTTCTTT
16,-,TRBD1,TRBV7-2,TRBJ1-1,CASSRENRGRDIGAFF,TGTGCCAGCAGCAGAGAGAACAGGGGGCGCGATATAGGAGCTTTCTTT
14,-,-,TRBV10-2,TRBJ1-6,CASSGSGPTSPLHF,TGCGCCAGCAGTGGCTCAGGGCCGACTTCACCCCTCCACTTT
12,-,-,TRBV7-9,TRBJ1-1,CASSPRGTEAFF,TGTGCCAGCAGCCCTAGGGGGACTGAAGCTTTCTTT
14,-,TRBD2,TRBV4-2,TRBJ2-7,CASTIAGGQNEQYF,TGTGCCAGTACCATAGCGGGGGGGCAAAACGAGCAGTACTTC